This T cell receptor (beta chain) emerged from a study of T cell responses to AZD1222 COVID-19 vaccine (dated by TCRdb to the early 2020s). About the investigation overall: A total of about 250 trial participants underwent TCR sequencing, of whom about 210 had received two doses of AZD1222 and about 26 had received two doses of the MenACWY control vaccine. Trial participants were enrolled by age into 18-55, 56-69 and 70-plus year subgroups, with roughly 150, 30 and 60 TCR-sequenced participants respectively.

With regard to this clone: The antigen this receptor binds is unknown. The input lacks base qualities; no much larger clone sits a single base away.

The CDR3 regions of human TCRbeta chains were subjected to immunosequencing. Per the authors' processing: TCRs in the repertoires were matched against a reference library of SARS-CoV-2-specific TCRs that had been generated with the MIRA antigen-specificity platform. Breadth was defined as the fraction of unique TCRs that were SARS-CoV-2-associated, and depth was defined as the fraction of total T cells that were SARS-CoV-2-associated. Using the MIRA data, each spike-specific TCR was mapped to the spike region that the TCR reacts to and placed in a CD4 or CD8 class. Log10-transformed breadth and depth values were compared by one-way ANOVA with Sidak's multiple comparisons tests. TCRdb retrieved this table from immuneACCESS and kept in-frame rearrangements only. Not all clones are present; in checked studies, unresolved V genes account for under half, and no reason is known for the remainder. The DNA gave D and trimming, while V, J and clone size come from that table. This sample is represented by 140,000 or so clones; around nine tenths of them were singletons. Roughly 1.5% of the sample is in the top ten clones.

Counted from cysteine to phenylalanine, this CDR3 has 18 amino acids. Only CDR3 DNA is held: 54 bases, read in frame from base 1. Relative to germline, V is missing 5 bases and J is missing 2 bases, with 8 bases of the junction outside any gene match. Sequences SGHNT (CDR1) and YENEEA (CDR2) are obtained from the germline V gene. What the research found in general, with its limitations: After two AZD1222 doses, spike-specific TCR breadth and depth were significantly higher than at day 0 and than in MenACWY recipients. Most participants were white British and females outnumbered males, and the authors suggested that clonal diversity may have been underestimated. Only five to seven AZD1222 recipients were SARS-CoV-2 seropositive at baseline, limiting conclusions about previously exposed vaccinees. Epitopes outside the regions mutated in the B.1.351 and B.1.1.7 variants were reportedly recognized by nearly half of the unique spike-specific TCRs. No day 14 peak-response samples were available, so repertoires were characterized only after the peak T cell response. The whole spike protein was spanned by vaccine-associated CD4 TCRs, and dominant responses were seen in regions 160-218 and 743-854. In the small 56-69-year group, the increase in depth fell short of significance, most likely because of low power.

Reading the label with the study, this specimen's time point is: about 28 days (+/-7) after the second vaccine dose. Because spike-specific TCR depth and breadth did not differ between the two schedules, AZD1222 recipients who got a second dose at roughly 4 weeks were pooled with those who got a second dose at roughly 12 weeks. Vaccinee samples came from UK trials COV001 and COV002, including a single-blind randomized controlled phase 2/3 trial of AZD1222 (ChAdOx1 nCoV-19) in healthy adults. Trial participant PBMC samples were collected at day 0 and day 28 after the second dose for TCRbeta chain sequencing.

The sample here was peripheral blood, taken 28 days after the second AZD1222 dose. The sequence was obtained from an adult who received the AZD1222 COVID-19 vaccine. Recombination connected TRBV11-3 to TRBJ2-5; 16 junctional bases match TRBD2. This receptor has the CDR3 CASSPGTSGRGLQETQYF. In nucleotides, the sequence is TGTGCCAGCAGCCCTGGGACTAGCGGGAGGGGCCTACAAGAGACCCAGTACTTC.